A selection of T cell receptor beta chains follows, all from one sample in a study of early T cells in non-severe SARS-CoV-2 infection. TCRdb ran MiXCR on the 5' RACE reads and lists one entry per CDR3 protein. In the table there are 80,000 or so distinct CDR3 sequences, more than 13% of which are singletons. Material: whole blood. These receptors came from an adult who was a healthcare worker with PCR-confirmed SARS-CoV-2 infection or an uninfected control (not recorded which). CDR3s include the opening cysteine and the closing phenylalanine or tryptophan. A D gene is named only where the DNA matches it firmly. The size field is filled for only some rows; it gives once, few, many or a size class.

>TRBV28|-|TRBJ1-2|-
CASSEYYGYTF
TGTGCCAGCAGTGAGTACTATGGCTACACCTTC
>TRBV2|many|TRBJ2-1|-
CASSEYRDPTTFNEQFF
TGTGCCAGCAGTGAATACAGGGACCCGACCACCTTCAATGAGCAGTTCTTC
>TRBV3-1|-|TRBJ1-2|-
CASSQFLGYGYTF
TGTGCCAGCAGCCAATTTCTAGGGTATGGCTACACCTTC
>TRBV12-3/TRBV12-4|few|TRBJ2-3|TRBD2
CASRISGTSGIGDTQYF
TGTGCCAGCAGGATTTCCGGGACTAGCGGGATTGGGGATACGCAGTATTTT
>TRBV6-5|-|TRBJ2-3|TRBD2
CASSYPGGGTDTQYF
TGTGCCAGCAGTTACCCGGGGGGGGGCACAGATACGCAGTATTTT
>TRBV29-1|few|TRBJ2-4|TRBD2
CSVPLPLPWTSGGLAKNIQYF
TGCAGCGTTCCTCTACCCCTTCCGTGGACTAGCGGGGGACTAGCCAAAAACATTCAGTACTTC
>TRBV9|-|TRBJ1-1|-
CASSVATGAEAFF
TGTGCCAGCAGCGTAGCCACGGGGGCTGAAGCTTTCTTT
>TRBV7-3|few|TRBJ2-1|TRBD1
CASSSSGQGVVNEQFF
TGTGCCAGCAGCTCGTCAGGGCAGGGGGTCGTCAATGAGCAGTTCTTC
>TRBV7-9|few|TRBJ1-1|-
CASSFGPTSTEAFF
TGTGCCAGCAGCTTCGGGCCGACGAGCACTGAAGCTTTCTTT
>TRBV12-3/TRBV12-4|-|TRBJ2-6|-
CASSPGPSSGANVLTF
TGTGCCAGCAGTCCGGGCCCCTCCTCTGGGGCCAACGTCCTGACTTTC
>TRBV12-3/TRBV12-4|many|TRBJ1-5|-
CASSLGLEGEGPQHF
TGTGCCAGCAGTTTAGGCCTAGAGGGAGAAGGGCCCCAGCATTTT
>TRBV28|few|TRBJ2-1|-
CASTGRFEQFF
TGTGCCAGCACAGGCCGGTTTGAGCAGTTCTTC
>TRBV15|many|TRBJ2-1|TRBD2
CATSGGGSSYEQFF
TGTGCCACCAGCGGTGGCGGGAGTTCGTATGAGCAGTTCTTC
>TRBV4-2|-|TRBJ1-5|-
CASSQGLGPQHF
TGTGCCAGCAGCCAAGGACTGGGGCCCCAGCATTTT
>TRBV7-9|few|TRBJ1-1|-
CASSSGNANTEAFF
TGTGCCAGCAGTTCCGGGAATGCGAACACTGAAGCTTTCTTT
>TRBV29-1|few|TRBJ2-5|TRBD1
CSVEHQGVRETQYF
TGCAGCGTTGAGCACCAGGGGGTCAGGGAGACCCAGTACTTC
>TRBV13|-|TRBJ2-1|TRBD2
CASSLVPLAGVYNEQFF
TGTGCCAGCAGCTTAGTCCCACTAGCGGGAGTGTACAATGAGCAGTTCTTC
>TRBV10-1|many|TRBJ2-2|-
CASRGLPNTGELFF
TGCGCCAGCAGAGGACTACCTAACACCGGGGAGCTGTTTTTT
>TRBV6-5|few|TRBJ2-3|-
CASSSTAGRDTQYF
TGTGCCAGCAGTTCTACCGCAGGGAGAGATACGCAGTATTTT
>TRBV20-1|-|TRBJ1-4|TRBD1
CSATTGDSGKLFF
TGCAGTGCTACAACAGGGGACAGCGGAAAACTGTTTTTT
>TRBV10-3|few|TRBJ2-3|-
CAITPGDGRTDTQYF
TGTGCCATCACCCCAGGTGACGGCCGCACAGATACGCAGTATTTT
>TRBV29-1|-|TRBJ2-1|TRBD2
CSVESGGRDEQFF
TGCAGCGTTGAATCGGGCGGGAGAGACGAGCAGTTCTTC
>TRBV5-1|-|TRBJ1-4|-
CASSPNSAATNEKLFF
TGCGCCAGCAGCCCAAACTCAGCGGCAACTAATGAAAAACTGTTTTTT
>TRBV12-3/TRBV12-4|many|TRBJ1-6|-
CASSRGTPPPLHF
TGTGCCAGCAGTCGCGGGACACCTCCACCCCTCCACTTT
>TRBV6-1|-|TRBJ1-1|TRBD1
CASRTGAVNTEAFF
TGTGCCTCCCGGACAGGGGCAGTAAACACTGAAGCTTTCTTT
>TRBV11-2|-|TRBJ1-5|-
CASSLDHQGNQPQHF
TGTGCCAGCAGCTTAGATCACCAGGGAAATCAGCCCCAGCATTTT
>TRBV7-9|few|TRBJ2-2|-
CASSLKGGADTGELFF
TGTGCCAGCAGCCTTAAGGGGGGAGCGGACACCGGGGAGCTGTTTTTT
>TRBV24-1|many|TRBJ2-1|-
CATSDSDDEQFF
TGTGCCACCAGTGATTCCGACGATGAGCAGTTCTTC
>TRBV5-1|-|TRBJ2-7|-
CASSLESYEQYF
TGCGCCAGCAGCTTGGAATCCTACGAGCAGTACTTC
>TRBV27|few|TRBJ2-7|-
CASSLSPRHEQYF
TGTGCCAGCAGTTTATCCCCTCGGCACGAGCAGTACTTC
>TRBV20-1|-|TRBJ2-3|-
CSAREAGRTDTQYF
TGCAGTGCTAGAGAGGCGGGGCGCACAGATACGCAGTATTTT
>TRBV12-3/TRBV12-4|few|TRBJ2-7|TRBD1
CASTGTATYEQYF
TGTGCCAGCACCGGGACAGCTACCTACGAGCAGTACTTC
>TRBV30|-|TRBJ2-1|-
CAWNKRRGNRVSYNEQFF
TGTGCCTGGAATAAAAGGAGGGGGAACAGGGTCTCCTACAATGAGCAGTTCTTC
>TRBV5-1|-|TRBJ2-1|-
CASSLYGGDYNEQFF
TGCGCCAGCAGCTTGTACGGAGGGGACTACAATGAGCAGTTCTTC
>TRBV7-9|many|TRBJ1-2|-
CASSSVRTVYGYTF
TGTGCCAGCAGCTCCGTACGGACAGTTTATGGCTACACCTTC
>TRBV12-3/TRBV12-4|-|TRBJ2-3|-
CASSLVYGYTDTQYF
TGTGCCAGCAGTCTCGTATACGGCTACACAGATACGCAGTATTTT
>TRBV6-5|-|TRBJ2-7|-
CASSLAGRQGPGEQYF
TGTGCCAGCAGCCTTGCGGGACGACAGGGCCCGGGCGAGCAGTACTTC
>TRBV18|many|TRBJ1-1|-
CASSPRQGNTEAFF
TGTGCCAGCTCACCAAGGCAGGGGAACACTGAAGCTTTCTTT
>TRBV6-1|few|TRBJ2-7|TRBD2
CASSSSGLSYEQYF
TGTGCCAGCAGTTCTAGCGGGCTCTCCTACGAGCAGTACTTC
>TRBV9|many|TRBJ2-3|TRBD1
CASSRRQGLSTDTQYF
TGTGCCAGCAGCCGAAGACAGGGGCTCTCCACAGATACGCAGTATTTT
>TRBV30|-|TRBJ2-1|-
CAWGLGTPTRQFF
TGTGCCTGGGGGCTCGGGACACCTACCCGGCAGTTCTTC
>TRBV5-1|-|TRBJ2-5|TRBD2
CASSSGTRGMETQYF
TGCGCCAGCAGCTCCGGGACTAGGGGGATGGAGACCCAGTACTTC
>TRBV19|-|TRBJ1-2|-
CASMGGTTYGYTF
TGTGCCAGTATGGGCGGGACAACATATGGCTACACCTTC
>TRBV27|-|TRBJ2-3|-
CATGLLSTDTQYF
TGTGCCACCGGACTATTGAGCACAGATACGCAGTATTTT
>TRBV3-2|-|TRBJ2-2|-
CASRGRANTGELFF
TGTGCCAGCAGAGGGAGAGCGAACACCGGGGAGCTGTTTTTT
>TRBV12-3/TRBV12-4|few|TRBJ2-1|TRBD1
CASSLSGTGAEQFF
TGTGCCAGCAGTTTATCGGGGACAGGGGCCGAGCAGTTCTTC
>TRBV11-2|once|TRBJ2-5|TRBD2
CASSDPTSGRGGTQYF
TGTGCCAGCAGCGACCCTACTAGCGGGAGGGGCGGGACCCAGTACTTC
>TRBV29-1|-|TRBJ2-3|-
CSVTARVTDTQYF
TGCAGCGTTACGGCCCGGGTGACAGATACGCAGTATTTT
>TRBV7-9|few|TRBJ2-1|-
CASSSRRSNEQFF
TGTGCCAGCAGCTCCCGTCGTAGCAATGAGCAGTTCTTC
>TRBV7-6|-|TRBJ2-6|-
CASSPLFSGANVLTF
TGTGCCAGCAGCCCCCTATTCTCTGGGGCCAACGTCCTGACTTTT